This record concerns one T cell receptor beta chain sequence. Its antigen is currently unknown. Clones were read by immunoSEQ multiplex PCR, and TCRdb kept only the in-frame ones, dropping some. The sample includes over 800,000 clones, almost 95% seen only once; the top ten take 24%. This sample is drawn from a study of shared clonotypes between healthy human individuals. Study-level information: Donors had three CD4 naive, three CD4 memory, two CD8 naive and one CD8 memory plate apiece.

Whole-study results and caveats: Collection of samples was limited to blood; tissue repertoires likely differ. Compared with memory subsets, naive subsets generally had larger estimated richness.

From germline, CDR1 is KGHSH and CDR2 LQKENI. CDR3 length equals 17 residues. J lost 3 bases, V lost 2 bases, and 9 bases had no gene match. The naive CD8 population came from CD45RO-negative cells selected for CCR7, without terminally differentiated effector memory CD45RA+ cells. Caucasian adults living in Nashville, Tennessee, provided all samples. The sequence was collected from a young man in good health. The chain links TRBV18 to TRBJ2-7; 11 positions match TRBD2. Sequenced input: naive CD8+ T cells sorted from blood. CDR3 residues: CASSPNRLAGNFYEQYF. The CDR3 DNA sequence: TGTGCCAGCTCACCAAACCGACTAGCGGGAAACTTCTACGAGCAGTACTTC. The whole variable domain, filled in from reference TRBV18 and TRBJ2-7, reads NAGVMQNPRHLVRRRGQEARLRCSPMKGHSHVYWYRQLPEEGLKFMVYLQKENIIDESGMPKERFSAEFPKEGPSILRIQQVVRGDSAAYFCASSPNRLAGNFYEQYFGPGTRLTVT.